The clone carrying this TCR beta chain occurred once. This sample is drawn from a study of STAT5B mutations in CD4+ large granular lymphocyte leukemia. Assay: immunoSEQ multiplex PCR; the TCRdb copy retains only in-frame clones and omits some. Found here are tens of thousands of clones, 65% to 90% of them singletons; the top ten hold more than 0.9%. The sample consisted of CD4+ T cells from blood buffy coats. This sequence originates from a human donor in good health.

In nucleotides, the CDR3 is TGTGCCAGCAGCGTATCGGGACTAGCGGGGGGCGGCAACACCGGGGAGCTGTTTTTT. This sequence encodes CASSVSGLAGGGNTGELFF. V usage is TRBV9 and J usage is TRBJ2-2, with 15 bases fitting TRBD2. CDR3 length equals 19 residues. Germline V lookup: CDR1 SGDLS, CDR2 YYNGEE. With V trimmed by 1 base and J by 2 bases, 6 bases remained unmatched.